This entry concerns a single T cell receptor beta chain. Its antigen is undetermined. This sample was taken from a study of immune evolution from preneoplasia to lung adenocarcinoma. Clones were read by immunoSEQ multiplex PCR, and TCRdb kept only the in-frame ones, dropping some. The table has approximately 9,000 clones, approximately 75% seen once. H&E slides confirmed each diagnosis, reviewed by two pathologists independently. The study's findings and limits: From normal lung to invasive adenocarcinoma, top clone frequencies appeared to decrease.

The germline gives CDR1 SGHTA, CDR2 FQGNSA. CDR3 length equals 17 residues. Trimming removed 3 bases from V and 0 bases from J; junction bases left unmatched: 6. V usage is TRBV7-2 and J usage is TRBJ2-7, with 12 bases fitting TRBD2. The origin of this receptor is a person aged 55-80 years with lung adenocarcinoma. The sequencing input was FFPE adjacent normal lung tissue. The CDR3 coding sequence is TGTGCCAGCAGCTTTCTACTAGCGGGAGGCAGCTCCTACGAGCAGTACTTC. Translating gives CASSFLLAGGSSYEQYF.